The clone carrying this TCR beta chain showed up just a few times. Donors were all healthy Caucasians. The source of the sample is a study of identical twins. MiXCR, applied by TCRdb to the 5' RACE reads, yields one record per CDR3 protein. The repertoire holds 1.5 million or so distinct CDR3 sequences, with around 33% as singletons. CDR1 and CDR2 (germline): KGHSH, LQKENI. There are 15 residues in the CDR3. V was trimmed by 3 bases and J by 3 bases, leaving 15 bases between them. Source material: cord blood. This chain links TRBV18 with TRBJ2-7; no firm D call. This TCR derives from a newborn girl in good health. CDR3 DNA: TGTGCCAGCTCACCCTCAGATCGGACGGTCTACGAGCAGTACTTC. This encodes CASSPSDRTVYEQYF.